This TCR beta chain was retrieved from a study of cytomegalovirus exposure and HLA in healthy donors. 13 Jbeta primers and 60 Vbeta primers were used for the PCR. Generated by immunoSEQ multiplex PCR, the TCRdb table keeps only in-frame clones and is missing some. This repertoire shows about 82,000 clones, 70% to 75% found once; its top ten account for roughly 6.1%. The CDR3 loop spans 14 amino acids. Germline V gene sequence: CDR1 SGHAT, CDR2 FQDESV (reference sequence). V lost 4 bases, J lost 5 bases, and 6 bases stayed unmatched. What was sequenced was PBMCs. This clonotype originated in a woman between 45 and 60 years old in good health and CMV-seropositive. This chain links TRBV11-1 with TRBJ1-2; 8 bases match TRBD1. As DNA, the CDR3 is TGTGCCAGCAGCTATGACAGGGGAGGATATGGCTACACCTTC. Translation: CASSYDRGGYGYTF.